The 19 T cell receptor beta chains below all came from one sample that was sequenced in a study of control samples from healthy donors and cancer patients (TCRdb year 2020). The method was the immunoSEQ multiplex PCR assay. TCRdb mirrors the immuneACCESS table, restricted to in-frame sequences. Some clones are absent from its copies; in checked studies, under half trace to an unresolved V gene, and the reason for the others is unknown. The sample table holds under 200,000 clones, of which about 94% were seen once. Of the sample, 8.5% is held by the ten largest clones. Material for sequencing was blood. Receptors originate from a woman in her forties in good health.

CDR3 protein: CASSLQGSIAGELFF. CDR3 nucleotides: TGTGCCAGCAGTTTACAGGGGAGTATCGCCGGGGAGCTGTTTTTT. The V call is TRBV27, the J call TRBJ2-2; D is perhaps TRBD1 (6 bases). CDR1 and CDR2 (germline): MNHEY, SMNVEV (reference sequence). The CDR3 has 15 residues. V dropped 2 bases and J dropped 6 bases, with 13 bases sitting between them.

The V and J genes are TRBV12-3 or TRBV12-4 and TRBJ1-3, with D uncertain. V lost 6 bases and J 2 bases, leaving 5 bases between the germline ends. This CDR3 is 12 amino acids long. The CDR3 nucleotides read TGTGCCAGCAGGACGGCTGGAAACACCATATATTTT. Residues: CASRTAGNTIYF.

The chain joins TRBV9 to TRBJ1-5; D not certain. V lost 1 base and J 1 base, leaving 9 bases between the germline ends. CDR3 length: 15 residues. Germline CDR1 and CDR2: SGDLS and YYNGEE. The CDR3 spells CASSVYAKSNQPQHF. In nucleotides, the CDR3 is TGTGCCAGCAGCGTATATGCGAAAAGCAATCAGCCCCAGCATTTT.

The chain combines TRBV11-2 with TRBJ1-1, with a tentative D call TRBD1 (6 bases). The CDR3 contains 16 residues. V was clipped by 0 bases and J by 6 bases, with 17 bases between them. The germline V gene has CDR1 SGHAT and CDR2 FQNNGV. The CDR3 nucleotides are TGTGCCAGCAGCTTAGAAGGGGGACTGATAAGGGCTGAAGCTTTCTTT. Protein: CASSLEGGLIRAEAFF.

V usage is TRBV19 and J usage is TRBJ1-1, with TRBD1 matching 8 bases. Per germline, CDR1 LNHDA and CDR2 SQIVND (reference sequence). The CDR3 totals 15 residues. The V gene end was trimmed by 1 base and the J gene end by 10 bases; junction bases not matched to a gene: 11. CDR3 in amino acids: CASSIARGQADGAFF. The CDR3 DNA follows: TGTGCCAGTAGTATAGCCCGGGGACAGGCAGATGGAGCTTTCTTT. Filled out from reference TRBV19 and TRBJ1-1, the complete variable domain reads DGGITQSPKYLFRKEGQNVTLSCEQNLNHDAMYWYRQDPGQGLRLIYYSQIVNDFQKGDIAEGYSVSREKKESFPLTVTSAQKNPTAFYLCASSIARGQADGAFFGQGTRLTVV.

The V and J genes are TRBV6-5 and TRBJ1-2, with D hard to call. The V and J ends lost 4 bases and 8 bases respectively, with 8 bases between them. The CDR3 has 11 amino acids. The germline CDR1 and CDR2 sequences are MNHEY and SVGAGI. The CDR3 nucleotides are TGTGCCAGCAGTTCCCGCTGGGGCTACACCTTC. It is translated as CASSSRWGYTF.

This clone appeared once. This chain joins TRBV2 and TRBJ2-7; D ambiguous. Trimming left V 7 bases short and J 0 bases short, with 10 bases between. The CDR3 is made up of 13 amino acids. The germline CDR1 and CDR2 sequences are SNHLY and FYNNEI. The CDR3 loop is CASNPSLSYEQYF. The CDR3 DNA reads TGTGCCAGCAACCCCAGCCTCTCCTACGAGCAGTACTTC.

This rearrangement joins TRBV6-5 to TRBJ1-1; unclear D gene. The CDR3 has 15 residues. The ends were cut back, 2 bases at V and 0 bases at J, with 10 bases in the middle. Germline lookup yields CDR1 MNHEY and CDR2 SVGAGI. CDR3 in amino acids: CASSYGGSMNTEAFF. The DNA of the CDR3 is TGTGCCAGCAGTTACGGTGGCAGCATGAACACTGAAGCTTTCTTT.

The genes are TRBV5-1 and TRBJ2-7; D unresolved. This CDR3 has 14 residues. Germline V gene sequence: CDR1 SGHRS, CDR2 YFSETQ. Trimming took off 0 bases at V and 3 bases at J, with 10 bases between the two ends. The CDR3 sequence: CASSLGTESYEQYF. In DNA, the CDR3 is TGCGCCAGCAGCTTGGGGACGGAGAGCTACGAGCAGTACTTC.

V usage is TRBV4-3 and J usage is TRBJ2-3; D may correspond to TRBD1 or TRBD2 (6 bases each). CDR1 is LGHNA and CDR2 is YSLEER in the germline V gene. Trimming cost V 3 bases and J 2 bases, with 15 bases left between them. There are 16 residues in the CDR3. CDR3 nucleotide sequence: TGCGCCAGCAGCCAGATCGGGGGCCTCTACACAGATACGCAGTATTTT. Its protein product is CASSQIGGLYTDTQYF.

The V and J genes are TRBV7-9 and TRBJ2-2; tentatively, D is TRBD2 (5 bases). V lost 1 base and J 1 base, leaving 7 bases between the germline ends. Germline CDR1 and CDR2: SEHNR and FQNEAQ (reference sequence). CDR3 length equals 15 residues. CDR3 residues: CASSLDSGNTGELFF. The CDR3 DNA is TGTGCCAGCAGCTTAGACAGCGGGAACACCGGGGAGCTGTTTTTT.

The chain employs TRBV11-2 and TRBJ2-3; no definite D call. The CDR3 is 14 residues long. With 5 bases removed from V and 2 bases from J, the gap between germline ends came to 11 bases. The V gene's germline CDR1 is SGHAT and CDR2 FQNNGV. CDR3: CASSPRTLTDTQYF. Written as DNA, the CDR3 is TGTGCCAGCAGCCCCCGGACCCTCACAGATACGCAGTATTTT.

The chain joins TRBV2 to TRBJ2-3, with D maybe TRBD2 (6 bases). V dropped 5 bases and J dropped 4 bases, with 13 bases sitting between them. The CDR3 has 14 residues. The germline V gene has CDR1 SNHLY and CDR2 FYNNEI. The CDR3 protein is CASSQLSGPDTQYF. CDR3 coding DNA: TGTGCCAGCAGTCAGTTAAGCGGGCCAGATACGCAGTATTTT.

The rearrangement uses TRBV5-1 and TRBJ1-1, with D unclear. Trimming took 2 bases from V and 1 from J, leaving 6 bases between them. Germline V gene sequence: CDR1 SGHRS, CDR2 YFSETQ. CDR3 length: 13 residues. The CDR3 sequence: CASSLTRNTEAFF. The CDR3 DNA sequence: TGCGCCAGCAGCTTAACTAGGAACACTGAAGCTTTCTTT.

This chain joins TRBV6-5 and TRBJ1-4; 7 bases map to TRBD1. Germline V CDR1 and CDR2: MNHEY, SVGAGI. With 5 bases clipped from V and 7 bases from J, the junction kept 10 bases outside the gene matches. CDR3 length: 15 residues. In nucleotides, the CDR3 is TGTGCCAGCAGTAATTCCGGGACAGAGGGTGAAAAACTGTTTTTT. Its protein is CASSNSGTEGEKLFF.

The V and J genes are TRBV9 and TRBJ2-2, with no clear D. V was cut by 0 bases and J by 2 bases, with 11 bases left in between. The CDR3 runs 16 residues. From germline, CDR1 is SGDLS and CDR2 YYNGEE. The CDR3 nucleotides read TGTGCCAGCAGCGTAGGGGTCAGGCCCAACACCGGGGAGCTGTTTTTT. Translated: CASSVGVRPNTGELFF.

This chain's CDR3 is CASSQGQPLHF. DNA of the CDR3: TGTGCCAGCAGCCAAGGACAACCCCTCCACTTT. This rearrangement joins TRBV14 to TRBJ1-6; D ambiguous. Trimming pared 1 base from V and 12 bases from J, leaving 4 bases between. Germline CDR1 SGHDN, CDR2 FVKESK. The CDR3 has 11 amino acids.

The V gene is TRBV11-2, the J gene TRBJ1-5; 9 bases are a match to TRBD1. Germline V gene data show CDR1 as SGHAT and CDR2 as FQNNGV. V was pared by 7 bases and J by 7 bases, with 8 bases of the junction left unmatched. CDR3 length: 14 amino acids. DNA of the CDR3: TGTGCCAGCACCCCGGACAGGGGTGGCCAGCCCCAGCATTTT. This gives the protein CASTPDRGGQPQHF.

V is TRBV9 and J is TRBJ1-2; D not resolved. CDR1 and CDR2 (germline): SGDLS, YYNGEE. This CDR3 is 14 amino acids long. The germline V and J ends were trimmed by 6 bases and 7 bases, with 19 bases remaining between them. The CDR3 bases are TGTGCCAGCACGCGCTCCGCCAATTCTGGTGGCTACACCTTC. This sequence encodes CASTRSANSGGYTF.